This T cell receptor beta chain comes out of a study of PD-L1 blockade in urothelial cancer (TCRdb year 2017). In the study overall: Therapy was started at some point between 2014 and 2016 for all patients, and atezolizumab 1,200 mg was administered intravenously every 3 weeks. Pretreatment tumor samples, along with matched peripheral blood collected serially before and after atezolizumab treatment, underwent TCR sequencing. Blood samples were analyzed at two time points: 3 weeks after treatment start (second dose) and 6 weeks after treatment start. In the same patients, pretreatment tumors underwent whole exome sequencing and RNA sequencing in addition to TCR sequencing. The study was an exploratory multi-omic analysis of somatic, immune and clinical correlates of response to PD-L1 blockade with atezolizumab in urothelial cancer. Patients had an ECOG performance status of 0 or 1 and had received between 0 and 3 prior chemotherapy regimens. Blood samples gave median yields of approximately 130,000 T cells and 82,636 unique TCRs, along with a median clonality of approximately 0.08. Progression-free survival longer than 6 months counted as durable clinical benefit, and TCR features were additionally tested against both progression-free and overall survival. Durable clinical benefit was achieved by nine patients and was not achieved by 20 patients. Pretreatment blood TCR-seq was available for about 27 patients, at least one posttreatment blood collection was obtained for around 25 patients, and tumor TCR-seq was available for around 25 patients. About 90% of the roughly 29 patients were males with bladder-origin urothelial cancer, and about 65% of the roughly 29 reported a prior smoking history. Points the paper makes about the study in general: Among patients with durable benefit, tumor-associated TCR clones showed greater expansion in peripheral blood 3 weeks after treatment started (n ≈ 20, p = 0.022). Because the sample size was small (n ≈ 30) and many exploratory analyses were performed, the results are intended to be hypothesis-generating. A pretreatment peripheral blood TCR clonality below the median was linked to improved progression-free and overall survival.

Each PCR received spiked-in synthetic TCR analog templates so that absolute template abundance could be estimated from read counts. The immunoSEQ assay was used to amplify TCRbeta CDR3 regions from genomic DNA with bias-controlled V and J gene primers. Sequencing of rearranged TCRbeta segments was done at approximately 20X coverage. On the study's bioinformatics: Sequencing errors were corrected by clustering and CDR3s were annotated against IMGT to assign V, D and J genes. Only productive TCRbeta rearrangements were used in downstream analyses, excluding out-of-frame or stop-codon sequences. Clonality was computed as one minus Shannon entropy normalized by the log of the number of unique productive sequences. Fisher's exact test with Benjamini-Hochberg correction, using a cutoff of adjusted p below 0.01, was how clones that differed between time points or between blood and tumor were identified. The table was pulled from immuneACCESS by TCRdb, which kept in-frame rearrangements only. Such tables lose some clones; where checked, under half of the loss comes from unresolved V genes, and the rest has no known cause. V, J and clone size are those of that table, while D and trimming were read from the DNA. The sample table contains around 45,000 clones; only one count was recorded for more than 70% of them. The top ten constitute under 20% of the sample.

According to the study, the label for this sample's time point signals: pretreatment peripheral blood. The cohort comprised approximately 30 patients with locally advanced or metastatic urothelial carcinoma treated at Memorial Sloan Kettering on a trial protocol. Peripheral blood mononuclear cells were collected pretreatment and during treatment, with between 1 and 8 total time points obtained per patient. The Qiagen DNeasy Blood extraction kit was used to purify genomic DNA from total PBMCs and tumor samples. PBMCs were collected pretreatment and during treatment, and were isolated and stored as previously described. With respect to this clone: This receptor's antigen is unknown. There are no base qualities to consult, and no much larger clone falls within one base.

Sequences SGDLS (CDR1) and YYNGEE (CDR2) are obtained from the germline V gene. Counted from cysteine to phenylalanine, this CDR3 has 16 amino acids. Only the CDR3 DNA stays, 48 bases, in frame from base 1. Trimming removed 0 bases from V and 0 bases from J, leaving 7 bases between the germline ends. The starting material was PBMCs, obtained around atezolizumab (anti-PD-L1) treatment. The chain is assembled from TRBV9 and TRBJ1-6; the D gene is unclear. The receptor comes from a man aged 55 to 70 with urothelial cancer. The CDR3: CASSVDESSYNSPLHF. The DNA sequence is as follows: TGTGCCAGCAGCGTAGATGAGAGCTCCTATAATTCACCCCTCCACTTT.